This is a list of T cell receptor beta chains from one sample in a study of T cell changes during pregnancy in multiple sclerosis. Measured with immunoSEQ multiplex PCR; TCRdb has only the in-frame clones, and not every one. The sample yields roughly 38,000 clones, 91% seen once. The sequences come from CD4+ T cells from peripheral blood mononuclear cells, collected in the second trimester of pregnancy. The source of these receptors is a female donor in good health, enrolled as a control in a pregnancy study. Both conserved end residues are part of each CDR3. D genes are given only for firm matches. Rows may omit the clone size; those that give it use once, few, many or a size class.

CDR3nt | CDR3aa | abundance | d_gene | j_gene | v_gene
TGTGCCAGCAGCGCCGGACAGGGGAATGTGTACAATGAGCAGTTCTTC | CASSAGQGNVYNEQFF | - | TRBD1 | TRBJ2-1 | TRBV9
TGTGCCAGCAGCTCCCTGGACAGGGAAGCTTTCTTT | CASSSLDREAFF | - | TRBD1 | TRBJ1-1 | TRBV7-8
TGCGCCAGCAGCCCCAGCGGGGTCCCTCCCCTGGAGCAGTACTTC | CASSPSGVPPLEQYF | - | TRBD2 | TRBJ2-7 | TRBV4-3
TGCGCCAGCAGCGCGCGGGATACGCAGTATTTT | CASSARDTQYF | - | - | TRBJ2-3 | TRBV5-1
TGTGCCAGCAGTGTACGGGACAGGGGTATCCACGAGCAGTACTTC | CASSVRDRGIHEQYF | - | TRBD1 | TRBJ2-7 | TRBV27
TGTGCCAGCGTCCCCCAAGATGTCGGGACCGGGGAGCTGTTTTTT | CASVPQDVGTGELFF | - | - | TRBJ2-2 | TRBV7-2
TGTGCCAGCAGCCCCGGGACAGCCAGACCCCTCCACTTT | CASSPGTARPLHF | - | TRBD1 | TRBJ1-6 | TRBV4-2
TGTGCCAGCAGTGACGGACTAGCGGGGGCTGAAGAGACCCAGTACTTC | CASSDGLAGAEETQYF | once | TRBD2 | TRBJ2-5 | TRBV2
TGTGCCAGCACCAGAAAGGGGGGGAGCCCTGAAGCTTTCTTT | CASTRKGGSPEAFF | - | - | TRBJ1-1 | TRBV27
TGTGCCACCGACGGGCGGGGGGGCCAAGGTGAGCAGTTCTTC | CATDGRGGQGEQFF | - | TRBD2 | TRBJ2-1 | TRBV19
TGTGCCTGTGGGCAGGGGCTCACTGAAGCTTTCTTT | CACGQGLTEAFF | - | - | TRBJ1-1 | TRBV30
TGTGCCAGCAGCCGGGAGGCAGGGGCATACGAGCAGTACTTC | CASSREAGAYEQYF | - | - | TRBJ2-7 | TRBV5-5
TGTGCCAGCAGCTTAGCTGGCGGCTCCTACGAGCAGTACTTC | CASSLAGGSYEQYF | - | - | TRBJ2-7 | TRBV7-2
TGTGCCAGCAGCCCAGAACCGGGACACCTCAATCAGCCCCAGCATTTT | CASSPEPGHLNQPQHF | once | - | TRBJ1-5 | TRBV7-2
TGTGCCAGCAGCGTAAGCAGGGGCAACACCGGGGAGCTGTTTTTT | CASSVSRGNTGELFF | - | - | TRBJ2-2 | TRBV9
TGTGCCAGCAGCTTGCCGGGACAAGGAAGATATGGCTACACCTTC | CASSLPGQGRYGYTF | - | - | TRBJ1-2 | TRBV5-6
TGTGCCAGTAGTACAACTACTGACAGTCCTGGCTACACCTTC | CASSTTTDSPGYTF | - | - | TRBJ1-2 | TRBV19
TGTGCCAGCAGCTTTAACAGGGGGCGAGCTGAAGCTTTCTTT | CASSFNRGRAEAFF | - | TRBD1 | TRBJ1-1 | TRBV6-5
TGTGCCAGCAGCACATCACCGGGGAGCTACAATGAGCAGTTCTTC | CASSTSPGSYNEQFF | - | - | TRBJ2-1 | TRBV7-3
TGTGCCAGCGGGACCGGACAGAACTATGGCTACACCTTC | CASGTGQNYGYTF | - | - | TRBJ1-2 | TRBV6-5
TGTGCCAGCAGCCGGAGAGAGGCCTCGGGGTCACCCCTCCACTTT | CASSRREASGSPLHF | - | - | TRBJ1-6 | TRBV7-9
TGTGCCAGCAGTTTAAGCGGGGTGAGCAGCAATCAGCCCCAGCATTTT | CASSLSGVSSNQPQHF | - | - | TRBJ1-5 | TRBV28
TGTGCCAGCAGCCAACAGGGGCAAGTAGCAGATACGCAGTATTTT | CASSQQGQVADTQYF | - | TRBD1 | TRBJ2-3 | TRBV7-2
TGTGCCAGCTCCCCTCTACTCCGGGACAGGGGTCATGAGCAGTTCTTC | CASSPLLRDRGHEQFF | - | TRBD1 | TRBJ2-1 | TRBV18
TGTGCCAGCAGCTTATCCGGGGGGAAGACTGAAGCTTTCTTT | CASSLSGGKTEAFF | few | - | TRBJ1-1 | TRBV11-2
TGCGCCAGCAGCCAAGTGTCAGGCGCGTTGAACACTGAAGCTTTCTTT | CASSQVSGALNTEAFF | - | - | TRBJ1-1 | TRBV4-3
TGTGCCAGCAGCCTTTCAGGGTCCCAAGAGACCCAGTACTTC | CASSLSGSQETQYF | once | - | TRBJ2-5 | TRBV28
TGTGCCAGCAGCTCGGGACTCCTGCAGGGAGATACGCAGTATTTT | CASSSGLLQGDTQYF | - | - | TRBJ2-3 | TRBV7-3
TGTGCCAGCAGCTCCGGGACAGGGGATGGGAATGAAAAACTGTTTTTT | CASSSGTGDGNEKLFF | - | TRBD1 | TRBJ1-4 | TRBV7-9
TGTGCCAGCAGCCCACAGGGGGCGCGGACTGAAGCTTTCTTT | CASSPQGARTEAFF | - | TRBD1 | TRBJ1-1 | TRBV7-3
TGTGCCAGCAGTGACGGGAGGGCCCCATACAATGAGCAGTTCTTC | CASSDGRAPYNEQFF | - | TRBD2 | TRBJ2-1 | TRBV6-4
TGTGCCAGCTCACCACCAGCGGGGAACTACGAGCAGTACTTC | CASSPPAGNYEQYF | - | TRBD2 | TRBJ2-7 | TRBV18
TGCGCCAGCAGCATCCCGACGGGGGGAATAGTGTTTTTT | CASSIPTGGIVFF | - | - | TRBJ1-4 | TRBV4-1
TGTGCCAGTAGTATTGGAACAAAGGGGCGCGAGCAGTACTTC | CASSIGTKGREQYF | - | - | TRBJ2-7 | TRBV19
TGTGCCAGCAGCGTAGCCCCGGGACAGAGGACCGGGGAGCTGTTTTTT | CASSVAPGQRTGELFF | - | TRBD1 | TRBJ2-2 | TRBV9
TGTGCCAGCAGCCGTAAGGACAGGAGGAACACTGAAGCTTTCTTT | CASSRKDRRNTEAFF | - | TRBD1 | TRBJ1-1 | TRBV5-6
TGTGCCATCAGTGAGGCAACAGGGGTGAACACTGAAGCTTTCTTT | CAISEATGVNTEAFF | - | TRBD1 | TRBJ1-1 | TRBV10-3
TGTGCCAGCAAGAACCGGGACAGGGAGGGCTACACCTTC | CASKNRDREGYTF | - | TRBD1 | TRBJ1-2 | TRBV7-2
TGTGCCAGTAGATATGGGGGACAGAGTCCTAACTATGGCTACACCTTC | CASRYGGQSPNYGYTF | - | TRBD1 | TRBJ1-2 | TRBV19
TGTGCCAGCAGCTTAAGAGGGAGGGGCTCCTACAATGAGCAGTTCTTC | CASSLRGRGSYNEQFF | - | TRBD2 | TRBJ2-1 | TRBV7-8
TGTGCCAGCAGCTTAAAAAACACAGGGGCTGGCTACACCTTC | CASSLKNTGAGYTF | - | TRBD1 | TRBJ1-2 | TRBV7-3